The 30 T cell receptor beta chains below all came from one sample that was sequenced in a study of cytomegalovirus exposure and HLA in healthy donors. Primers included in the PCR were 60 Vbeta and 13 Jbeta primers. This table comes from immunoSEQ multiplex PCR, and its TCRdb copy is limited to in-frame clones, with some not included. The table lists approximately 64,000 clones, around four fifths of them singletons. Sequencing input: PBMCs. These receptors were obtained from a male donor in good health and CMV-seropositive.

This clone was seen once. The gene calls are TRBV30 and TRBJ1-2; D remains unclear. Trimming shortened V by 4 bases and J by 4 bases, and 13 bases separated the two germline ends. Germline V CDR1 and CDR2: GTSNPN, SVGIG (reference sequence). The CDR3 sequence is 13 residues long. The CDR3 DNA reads TGTGCCTGGATGGAGAGGGCCGTCTATGGCTACACCTTC. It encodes CAWMERAVYGYTF. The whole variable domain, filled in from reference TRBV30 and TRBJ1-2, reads SQTIHQWPATLVQPVGSPLSLECTVEGTSNPNLYWYRQAAGRGLQLLFYSVGIGQISSEVPQNLSASRPQDRQFILSSKKLLLSDSGFYLCAWMERAVYGYTFGSGTRLTVV.

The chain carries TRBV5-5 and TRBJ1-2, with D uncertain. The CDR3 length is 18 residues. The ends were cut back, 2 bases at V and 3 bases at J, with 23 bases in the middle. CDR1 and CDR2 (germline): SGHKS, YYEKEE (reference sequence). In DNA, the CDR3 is TGTGCCAGCAGCTTCTATTCTACGGCCCCCCCCCAGGACTATGGCTACACCTTC. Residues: CASSFYSTAPPQDYGYTF.

The CDR3 loop is CASRVRGQYEQYF. In nucleotides, the CDR3 is TGTGCCAGCAGGGTACGAGGACAGTACGAGCAGTACTTC. The rearrangement links TRBV7-2 to TRBJ2-7; possible D gene TRBD1, 6 bases. Per the germline V gene, CDR1 is SGHTA and CDR2 is FQGNSA. V dropped 6 bases and J dropped 4 bases, with 13 bases sitting between them. This CDR3 is built from 13 residues.

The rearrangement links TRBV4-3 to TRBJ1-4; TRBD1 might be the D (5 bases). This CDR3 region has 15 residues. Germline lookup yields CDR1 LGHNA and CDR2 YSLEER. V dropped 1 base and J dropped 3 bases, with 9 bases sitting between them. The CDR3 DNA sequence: TGCGCCAGCAGCCAAGGCGGGGGGGCTAATGAAAAACTGTTTTTT. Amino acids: CASSQGGGANEKLFF.

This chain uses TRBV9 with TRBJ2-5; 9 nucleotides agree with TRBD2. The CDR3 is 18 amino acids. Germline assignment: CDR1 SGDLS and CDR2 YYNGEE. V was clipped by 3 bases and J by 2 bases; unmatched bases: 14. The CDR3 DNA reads TGTGCCAGCAGCGCGGGGGCCCCGGGCCTAGCGGGGCAAGAGACCCAGTACTTC. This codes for CASSAGAPGLAGQETQYF.

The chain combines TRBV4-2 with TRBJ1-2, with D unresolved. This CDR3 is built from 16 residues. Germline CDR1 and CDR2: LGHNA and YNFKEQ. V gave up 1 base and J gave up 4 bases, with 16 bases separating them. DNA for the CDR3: TGTGCCAGCAGCCAAGTAACGGGAGTTTCCATCTATGGCTACACCTTC. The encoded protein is CASSQVTGVSIYGYTF.

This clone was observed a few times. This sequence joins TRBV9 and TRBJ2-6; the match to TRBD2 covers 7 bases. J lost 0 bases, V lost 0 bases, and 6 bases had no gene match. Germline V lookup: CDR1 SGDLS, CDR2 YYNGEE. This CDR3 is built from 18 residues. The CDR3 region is CASSVVSGYFSGANVLTF. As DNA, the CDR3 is TGTGCCAGCAGCGTAGTTAGCGGGTATTTCTCTGGGGCCAACGTCCTGACTTTC. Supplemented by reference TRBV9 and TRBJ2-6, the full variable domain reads DSGVTQTPKHLITATGQRVTLRCSPRSGDLSVYWYQQSLDQGLQFLIQYYNGEERAKGNILERFSAQQFPDLHSELNLSSLELGDSALYFCASSVVSGYFSGANVLTFGAGSRLTVL.

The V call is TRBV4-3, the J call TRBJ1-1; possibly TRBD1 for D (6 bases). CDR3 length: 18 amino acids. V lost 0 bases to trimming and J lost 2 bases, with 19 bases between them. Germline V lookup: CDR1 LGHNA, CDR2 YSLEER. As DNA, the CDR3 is TGCGCCAGCAGCCAAGAACCCCTTTCGACAGGAGGAAACACTGAAGCTTTCTTT. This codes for CASSQEPLSTGGNTEAFF.

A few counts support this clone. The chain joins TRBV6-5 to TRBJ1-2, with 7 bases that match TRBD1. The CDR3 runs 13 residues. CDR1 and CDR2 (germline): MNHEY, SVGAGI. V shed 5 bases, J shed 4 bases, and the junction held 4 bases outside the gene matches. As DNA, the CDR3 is TGTGCCAGCAGTCGCGACAGGGTCTATGGCTACACCTTC. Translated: CASSRDRVYGYTF.

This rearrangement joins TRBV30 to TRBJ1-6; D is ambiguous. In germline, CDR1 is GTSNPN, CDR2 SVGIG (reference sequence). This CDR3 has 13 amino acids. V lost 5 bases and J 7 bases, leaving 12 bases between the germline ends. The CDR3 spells CAWDQMENSPLHF. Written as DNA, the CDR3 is TGTGCCTGGGACCAGATGGAGAATTCACCCCTCCACTTT.

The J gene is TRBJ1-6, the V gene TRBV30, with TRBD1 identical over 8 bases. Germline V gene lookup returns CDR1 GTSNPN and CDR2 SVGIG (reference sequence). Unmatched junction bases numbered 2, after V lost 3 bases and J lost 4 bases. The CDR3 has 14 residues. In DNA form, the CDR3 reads TGTGCCTGGAGAGACAGGGGTTATAATTCACCCCTCCACTTT. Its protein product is CAWRDRGYNSPLHF.

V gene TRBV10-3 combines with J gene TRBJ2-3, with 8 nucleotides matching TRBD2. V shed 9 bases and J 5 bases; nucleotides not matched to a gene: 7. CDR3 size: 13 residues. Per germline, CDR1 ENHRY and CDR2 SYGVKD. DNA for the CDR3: TGTGCCATGACCGGGGGGGCAAGAGATACGCAGTATTTT. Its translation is CAMTGGARDTQYF.

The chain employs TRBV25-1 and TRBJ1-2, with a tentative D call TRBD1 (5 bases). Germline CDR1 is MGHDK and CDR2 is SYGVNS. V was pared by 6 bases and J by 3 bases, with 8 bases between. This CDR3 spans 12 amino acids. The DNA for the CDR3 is TGTGCCAGCAGCCAGGGCTACTATGGCTACACCTTC. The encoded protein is CASSQGYYGYTF.

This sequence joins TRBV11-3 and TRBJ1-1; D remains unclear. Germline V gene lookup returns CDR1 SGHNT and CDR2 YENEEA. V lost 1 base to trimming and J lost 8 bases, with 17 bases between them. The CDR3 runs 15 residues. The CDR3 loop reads CASSLGGRRGLEAFF. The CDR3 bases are TGTGCCAGCAGCTTAGGTGGTAGGCGAGGGTTGGAAGCTTTCTTT.

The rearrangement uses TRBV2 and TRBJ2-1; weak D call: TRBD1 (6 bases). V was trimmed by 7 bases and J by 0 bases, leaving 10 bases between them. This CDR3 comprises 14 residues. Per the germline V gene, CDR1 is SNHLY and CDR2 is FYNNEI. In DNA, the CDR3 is TGTGCCAGCACCAGACAGGCCTCCTACAATGAGCAGTTCTTC. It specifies CASTRQASYNEQFF.

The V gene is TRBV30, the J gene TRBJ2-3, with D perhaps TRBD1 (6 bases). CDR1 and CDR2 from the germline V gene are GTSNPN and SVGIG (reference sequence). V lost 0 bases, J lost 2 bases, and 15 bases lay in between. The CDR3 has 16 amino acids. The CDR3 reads CAWSVLLGTLTDTQYF. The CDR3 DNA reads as TGTGCCTGGAGTGTACTTCTCGGGACACTCACAGATACGCAGTATTTT.

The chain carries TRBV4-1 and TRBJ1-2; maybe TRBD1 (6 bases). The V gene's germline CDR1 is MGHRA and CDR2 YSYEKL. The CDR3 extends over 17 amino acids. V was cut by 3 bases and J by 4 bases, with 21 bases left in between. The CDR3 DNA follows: TGCGCCAGCAGCCACGTTGGTGGGGGGGCGAAGAGCTATGGCTACACCTTC. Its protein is CASSHVGGGAKSYGYTF.

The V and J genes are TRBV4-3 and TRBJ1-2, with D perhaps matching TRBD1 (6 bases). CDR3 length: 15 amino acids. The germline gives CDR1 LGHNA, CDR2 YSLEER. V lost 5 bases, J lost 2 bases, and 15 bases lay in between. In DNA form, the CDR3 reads TGCGCCAGCAGCTTGCGAGCGGGACAAAACTATGGCTACACCTTC. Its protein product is CASSLRAGQNYGYTF.

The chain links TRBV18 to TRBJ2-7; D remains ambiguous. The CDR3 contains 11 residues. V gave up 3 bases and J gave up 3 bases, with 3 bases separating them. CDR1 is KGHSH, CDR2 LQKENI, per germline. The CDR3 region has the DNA TGTGCCAGCTCACCCGGCTACGAGCAGTACTTC. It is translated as CASSPGYEQYF.

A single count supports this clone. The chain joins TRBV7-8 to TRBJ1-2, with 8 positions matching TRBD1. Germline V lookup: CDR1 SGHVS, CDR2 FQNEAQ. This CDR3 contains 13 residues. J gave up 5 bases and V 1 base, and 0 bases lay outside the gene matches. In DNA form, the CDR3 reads TGTGCCAGCAGCTTAGGACAGGGGTATGGCTACACCTTC. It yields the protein CASSLGQGYGYTF. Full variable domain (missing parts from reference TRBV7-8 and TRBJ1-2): GAGVSQSPRYKVAKRGQDVALRCDPISGHVSLFWYQQALGQGPEFLTYFQNEAQLDKSGLPSDRFFAERPEGSVSTLKIQRTQQEDSAVYLCASSLGQGYGYTFGSGTRLTVV.

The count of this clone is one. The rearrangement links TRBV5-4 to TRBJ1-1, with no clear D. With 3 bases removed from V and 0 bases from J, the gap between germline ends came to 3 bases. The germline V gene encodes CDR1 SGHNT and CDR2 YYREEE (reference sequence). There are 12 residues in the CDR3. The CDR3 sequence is CASSSMNTEAFF. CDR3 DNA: TGTGCCAGCAGCTCCATGAACACTGAAGCTTTCTTT.

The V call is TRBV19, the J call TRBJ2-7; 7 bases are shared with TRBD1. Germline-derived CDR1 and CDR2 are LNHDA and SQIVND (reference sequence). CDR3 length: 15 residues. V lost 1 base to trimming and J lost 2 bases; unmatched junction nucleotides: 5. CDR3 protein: CASSIGSGGPYEQYF. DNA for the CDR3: TGTGCCAGTAGTATAGGGTCAGGGGGACCCTACGAGCAGTACTTC. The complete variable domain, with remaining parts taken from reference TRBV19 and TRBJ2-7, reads DGGITQSPKYLFRKEGQNVTLSCEQNLNHDAMYWYRQDPGQGLRLIYYSQIVNDFQKGDIAEGYSVSREKKESFPLTVTSAQKNPTAFYLCASSIGSGGPYEQYFGPGTRLTVT.

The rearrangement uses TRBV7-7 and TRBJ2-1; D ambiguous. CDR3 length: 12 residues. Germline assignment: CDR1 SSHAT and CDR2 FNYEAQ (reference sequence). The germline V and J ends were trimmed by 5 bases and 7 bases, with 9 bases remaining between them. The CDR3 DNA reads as TGTGCCAGCAGCCCAGATGGTAATGAGCAGTTCTTC. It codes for CASSPDGNEQFF.

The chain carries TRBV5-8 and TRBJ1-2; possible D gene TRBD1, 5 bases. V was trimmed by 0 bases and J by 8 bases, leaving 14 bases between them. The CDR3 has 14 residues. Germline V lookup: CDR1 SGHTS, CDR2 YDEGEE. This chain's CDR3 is CASSLGAGSEGYTF. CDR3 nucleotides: TGTGCCAGCAGCTTGGGGGCAGGGTCTGAGGGCTACACCTTC.

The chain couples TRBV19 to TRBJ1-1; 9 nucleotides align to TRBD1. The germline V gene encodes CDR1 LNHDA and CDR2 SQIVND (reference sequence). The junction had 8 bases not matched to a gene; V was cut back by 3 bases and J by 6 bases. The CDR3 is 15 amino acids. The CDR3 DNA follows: TGTGCCAGTAGTATGGGACAGGGTCCGTTCGCTGAAGCTTTCTTT. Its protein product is CASSMGQGPFAEAFF.

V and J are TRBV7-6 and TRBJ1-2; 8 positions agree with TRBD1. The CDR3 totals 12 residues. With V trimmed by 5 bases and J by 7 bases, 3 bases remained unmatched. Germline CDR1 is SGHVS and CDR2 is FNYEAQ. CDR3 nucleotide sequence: TGTGCCAGCAGCATGACAGGGGTTGGCTACACCTTC. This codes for CASSMTGVGYTF. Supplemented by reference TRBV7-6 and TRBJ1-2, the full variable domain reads GAGVSQSPRYKVTKRGQDVALRCDPISGHVSLYWYRQALGQGPEFLTYFNYEAQQDKSGLPNDRFSAERPEGSISTLTIQRTEQRDSAMYRCASSMTGVGYTFGSGTRLTVV.

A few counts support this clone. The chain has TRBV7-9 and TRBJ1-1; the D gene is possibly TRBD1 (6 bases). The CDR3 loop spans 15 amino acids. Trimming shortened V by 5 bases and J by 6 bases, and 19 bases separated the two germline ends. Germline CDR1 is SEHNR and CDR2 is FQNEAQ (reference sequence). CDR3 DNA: TGTGCCAGCAGCCCTATTACACAGGGTTGGGCTGAAGCTTTCTTT. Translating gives CASSPITQGWAEAFF.

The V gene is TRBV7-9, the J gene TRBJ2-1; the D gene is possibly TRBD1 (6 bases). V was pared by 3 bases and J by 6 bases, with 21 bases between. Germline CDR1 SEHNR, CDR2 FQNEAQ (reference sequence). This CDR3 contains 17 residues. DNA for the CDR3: TGTGCCAGCAGCTTTCCGGGTACAGGGAAAAGATTCAATGAGCAGTTCTTC. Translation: CASSFPGTGKRFNEQFF.

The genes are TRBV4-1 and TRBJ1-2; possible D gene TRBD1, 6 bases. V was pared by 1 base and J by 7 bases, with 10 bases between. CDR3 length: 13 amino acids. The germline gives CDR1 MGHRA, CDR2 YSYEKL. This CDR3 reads CASSQGTVAGYTF. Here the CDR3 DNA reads TGCGCCAGCAGCCAAGGGACAGTTGCTGGCTACACCTTC.

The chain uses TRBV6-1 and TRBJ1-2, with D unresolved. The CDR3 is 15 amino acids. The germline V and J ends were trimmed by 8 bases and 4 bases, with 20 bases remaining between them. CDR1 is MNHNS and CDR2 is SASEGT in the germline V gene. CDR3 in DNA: TGTGCCAGCGGGAACTCGAGGGCCGGAGGCTATGGCTACACCTTC. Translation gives CASGNSRAGGYGYTF.